This is a list of T cell receptor beta chains from one sample in a study of cytomegalovirus exposure and HLA in healthy donors. Repertoires were generated with immunoSEQ multiplex PCR, while TCRdb's copy carries only in-frame clones and drops some. The data hold 100,000 to 150,000 clones, with over 60% observed a single time. Sequenced material: PBMCs. All receptors derive from a man aged 25 to 40 in good health and CMV-seronegative. Each CDR3 is given with its conserved first and last residue. The D gene is left open where the match is weak. Rows give clone size only sometimes, using once, few, many, or a class for an expanded clone.

TRBV7-2	few	TRBD1	TRBJ1-2	TGTGCCAGCAGCTTAGGAGGGTCAGGGGGCCTTTCCTATGGCTACACCTTC	CASSLGGSGGLSYGYTF
TRBV28	.	.	TRBJ2-1	TGTGCCAGCACCACCTTCCACCGTGGCCACAATGAGCAGTTCTTC	CASTTFHRGHNEQFF
TRBV19	.	TRBD2	TRBJ2-7	TGTGCCAGTAGTCCAGCTACTAGCGGCAGCTCCTACGAGCAGTACTTC	CASSPATSGSSYEQYF
TRBV19	.	.	TRBJ1-5	TGTGCCAGTAGTATTGTCGCGGGATATAGCAATCAGCCCCAGCATTTT	CASSIVAGYSNQPQHF
TRBV9	once	TRBD2	TRBJ2-7	TGTGCCAGCAGCGTAGCCGGGAGGCTACACGAGCAGTACTTC	CASSVAGRLHEQYF
TRBV4-1	.	.	TRBJ2-5	TGCGCCAGCGGCCAAATAGGGACACCCGGTTACCAAGAGACCCAGTACTTC	CASGQIGTPGYQETQYF
TRBV2	.	TRBD1	TRBJ1-5	TGTGCCAGCAGCGTAAACAGGGGGCAACAGCCCCAGCATTTT	CASSVNRGQQPQHF
TRBV7-2	once	TRBD1	TRBJ1-1	TGTGCCAGCAGCTTAGTAGGACAGGGGTCTGAAGCTTTCTTT	CASSLVGQGSEAFF
TRBV11-2	few	TRBD1	TRBJ1-2	TGTGCCAGCAGTCTCGGGACAGGGGTAGGGGGCTACACCTTC	CASSLGTGVGGYTF
TRBV5-1	.	TRBD2	TRBJ2-5	TGCGCCAGCAGTCCAGGGACTAGCAGTCAAGAGACCCAGTACTTC	CASSPGTSSQETQYF
TRBV4-3	.	.	TRBJ1-1	TGCGCCAGCAGCCAAGTCGTCCGGGGTGAAGCTTTCTTT	CASSQVVRGEAFF
TRBV7-9	.	.	TRBJ2-4	TGTGCCAGCAGCTTAAACACGGACGGCGAGGGCATTCAGTACTTC	CASSLNTDGEGIQYF
TRBV18	.	.	TRBJ2-2	TGTGCCAGCTCACCACTCCAGACAACGAACACCGGGGAGCTGTTTTTT	CASSPLQTTNTGELFF
TRBV5-6	once	.	TRBJ1-2	TGTGCCAGCAGCTTGCCGGTCGCTAACTATGGCTACACCTTC	CASSLPVANYGYTF
TRBV11-2	.	.	TRBJ2-1	TGTGCCAGCAGCTTAGATGGGCTTAGTCATGAGCAGTTCTTC	CASSLDGLSHEQFF
TRBV7-2	.	TRBD1	TRBJ1-1	TGTGCCAGCAGCTTATGGGAACAGGGGTACACTGAAGCTTTCTTT	CASSLWEQGYTEAFF
TRBV19	.	.	TRBJ1-1	TGTGCCAGTAGTATGAGCAGGGACTACTATCCTGAACCTGAAGCTTTCTTT	CASSMSRDYYPEPEAFF
TRBV6-1	.	TRBD1	TRBJ1-2	TGTGCCAGCAGGCTGGACAGGGTTGCCTATGGCTACACCTTC	CASRLDRVAYGYTF
TRBV27	.	TRBD2	TRBJ2-5	TGTGCCACCTCGACTATAGCGGGAAAAGAGACCCAGTACTTC	CATSTIAGKETQYF
TRBV5-1	.	.	TRBJ2-5	TGCGCCAGCAGCACTACCCCGGCAGGAGGCCAAGAGGCCCAGTACTTC	CASSTTPAGGQEAQYF
TRBV6-1	few	TRBD2	TRBJ2-7	TGTGCCAGCAAGCCGGGACTAGCGGGGAAATACGAGCAGTACTTC	CASKPGLAGKYEQYF
TRBV11-3	few	TRBD1	TRBJ1-1	TGTGCCAGCAGCCTTCACTCGAACAGGGGAATAGCTTTCTTT	CASSLHSNRGIAFF
TRBV7-9	.	.	TRBJ2-1	TGTGCCAGCAGCTTTAGCGGAACTTCCTACAATGAGCAGTTCTTC	CASSFSGTSYNEQFF
TRBV6-1	few	.	TRBJ2-7	TGTGCCAGCAGTGAAGGCAGGAACAGGAGATCCTACGAGCAGTACTTC	CASSEGRNRRSYEQYF
TRBV7-7	once	TRBD2	TRBJ2-7	TGTGCCAGCAGTCCCGGGACTAGCGGCAACTCCTACGAGCAGTACTTC	CASSPGTSGNSYEQYF
TRBV19	.	.	TRBJ1-6	TGTGCCAGTAGTATAGATCACTGGGGCGGACACCTCCACTTT	CASSIDHWGGHLHF
TRBV19	.	.	TRBJ1-3	TGTGCCAGTAGTACGGGACTTGGAAACACCATATATTTT	CASSTGLGNTIYF
TRBV7-2	.	TRBD1	TRBJ1-5	TGTGCCAGCTCCCGATCCGGGACAGGAGTAGTTACGGGCAATCAGCCCCAGCATTTT	CASSRSGTGVVTGNQPQHF
TRBV6-4	.	.	TRBJ2-3	TGTGCCAGCAGTGAAGGAGGGGGCGCAGGAGATACGCAGTATTTT	CASSEGGGAGDTQYF
TRBV7-9	.	TRBD1	TRBJ2-5	TGTGCCAGCAGCCCGCCCCTCACAGGGGAGGAGACCCAGTACTTC	CASSPPLTGEETQYF
TRBV28	.	.	TRBJ2-7	TGTGCCAGCCGATCAGGGGGGACCTCCTACGAGCAGTACTTC	CASRSGGTSYEQYF
TRBV28	once	.	TRBJ1-2	TGTGCCAGCAATGAGGCGGGGACGATTTCCTATGGCTACACCTTC	CASNEAGTISYGYTF
TRBV19	.	TRBD1	TRBJ1-2	TGTGCCAGTAGTGGGTTAGCCGGGACAGGGGGCTTCAATGGCTACACCTTC	CASSGLAGTGGFNGYTF
TRBV7-9	.	.	TRBJ1-4	TGTGCCAGCAGCTCAGCCTGGGGGGATGATGAAAAACTGTTTTTT	CASSSAWGDDEKLFF
TRBV6-4	few	TRBD1	TRBJ1-6	TGTGCCAGCAGTGATACCGGGACAGGGGCTTCACCCCTCCACTTT	CASSDTGTGASPLHF
TRBV14	.	.	TRBJ2-7	TGTGCCAGCAGCCCGACAGGTCTGGGCTCCTACGAGCAGTACTTC	CASSPTGLGSYEQYF
TRBV5-1	once	.	TRBJ1-4	TGCGCCAGCAGCTTGTTTCCAGGGATGGGGGAAAAACTGTTTTTT	CASSLFPGMGEKLFF
TRBV11-3	few	TRBD2	TRBJ2-1	TGTGCCAGCAGCTTAGAGACTAGCGGGAGGCCACGCAATGAGCAGTTCTTC	CASSLETSGRPRNEQFF
TRBV29-1	.	TRBD1	TRBJ2-7	TGCAGCGTGGAAGGACAGGGCATTTCGTACGAGCAGTACTTC	CSVEGQGISYEQYF
TRBV27	.	TRBD1	TRBJ2-7	TGTGCCAGCAGTTTCGGGACAGGATACGAGCAGTACTTC	CASSFGTGYEQYF
TRBV28	.	.	TRBJ2-2	TGTGCCAGCAGTTTATTACAGGACGGGGAGCTGTTTTTT	CASSLLQDGELFF
TRBV9	.	.	TRBJ2-7	TGTGCCAGCAGCGACCCGGACAATTCCTACGAGCAGTACTTC	CASSDPDNSYEQYF
TRBV11-3	.	TRBD2	TRBJ2-2	TGTGCCAGCAGCTTAGTAATGGGATCGGGACTAGGCACCGGGGAGCTGTTTTTT	CASSLVMGSGLGTGELFF
TRBV18	once	.	TRBJ1-1	TGTGCCAGCTCACCAACTTCTGGACAGTTTCCGTCGATGAACACTGAAGCTTTCTTT	CASSPTSGQFPSMNTEAFF
TRBV5-1	.	TRBD1	TRBJ1-2	TGCGCCAGCACGCGAGGCATGGGACAGGGGAACTATGGCTACACCTTC	CASTRGMGQGNYGYTF
TRBV9	.	TRBD1	TRBJ1-6	TGTGCCAGCAGCGCTGCCCCGGGACAGGGGGCTTACAATTCACCCCTCCACTTT	CASSAAPGQGAYNSPLHF
TRBV30	.	.	TRBJ2-7	TGTGCCTGGAGTAAGGCCCGAGCGGGCGAGCAGTACTTC	CAWSKARAGEQYF
TRBV12-2	.	.	TRBJ1-5	TGTGCAACCTCCCCCCCGGGACAGGGACGCGGATATCAGCCCCAGCATTTT	CATSPPGQGRGYQPQHF
TRBV7-9	once	TRBD1	TRBJ2-2	TGTGCCAGCAGCTTTACCGGGACAGGGAACCGGGAGCTGTTTTTT	CASSFTGTGNRELFF
TRBV5-4	.	TRBD1	TRBJ1-5	TGTGCCAGCAGCTTGAGAGGGGGCGATCAGCCCCAGCATTTT	CASSLRGGDQPQHF
TRBV19	.	.	TRBJ2-7	TGTGCCAGTAAGCATAGACAGGGAGGCGACGAGCAGTACTTC	CASKHRQGGDEQYF
TRBV29-1	.	.	TRBJ2-7	TGCAGCGTTGTGTGGGCGGACACCTACGAGCAGTACTTC	CSVVWADTYEQYF
TRBV5-6	few	.	TRBJ1-6	TGTGCCAGCAGCTTGATCCCTACCTCCTATAATTCACCCCTCCACTTT	CASSLIPTSYNSPLHF
TRBV7-2	.	TRBD2	TRBJ2-7	TGTGCCAGCAGCTTATTGCCTTTAACTAGCGGGGATCCCCTTTACTTC	CASSLLPLTSGDPLYF
TRBV27	.	TRBD2	TRBJ2-7	TGTGCCAGCAGTTTAATTGGGACTAGCGGGCTAAGCTCCTACGAGCAGTACTTC	CASSLIGTSGLSSYEQYF